This TCR beta chain was sequenced in a study of TIL therapy for anti-PD-1-resistant metastatic lung cancer. Turning to the study itself: Most patients had lung adenocarcinoma.

Time point of the sample: pre-treatment sample, taken before nivolumab and TIL therapy. Patients were adults with stage 4 NSCLC. The CDR3 loop spans 14 amino acids. CDR1 MDHEN and CDR2 SYDVKM come from the germline V gene. Between the trimmed V and J ends, which lost 2 bases and 5 bases, there was a span of 10 bases. The libraries were made with immunoSEQ v3. Libraries were sequenced to 2 million to 2.5 million read pairs (survey) or roughly 4.5-6 million (deep). Libraries were prepared by immunoSEQ multiplex PCR; TCRdb keeps only in-frame clonotypes and omits some of them. The sample has about 47,000 clones, 86% seen once. A word on this clone: What it binds is not known.

The study's findings and limits: After infusion, TIL clonotypes partly replaced peripheral T cells and declined over months.

V usage is TRBV28 and J usage is TRBJ1-5; perhaps TRBD1 as D (5 bases). The receptor's source is a person aged 25-80 years with non-small cell lung cancer. Sequenced material: blood, taken at baseline. The CDR3 spells CASSLIGGHQPQHF. Written as DNA, the CDR3 is TGTGCCAGCAGTTTAATTGGGGGACATCAGCCCCAGCATTTT.